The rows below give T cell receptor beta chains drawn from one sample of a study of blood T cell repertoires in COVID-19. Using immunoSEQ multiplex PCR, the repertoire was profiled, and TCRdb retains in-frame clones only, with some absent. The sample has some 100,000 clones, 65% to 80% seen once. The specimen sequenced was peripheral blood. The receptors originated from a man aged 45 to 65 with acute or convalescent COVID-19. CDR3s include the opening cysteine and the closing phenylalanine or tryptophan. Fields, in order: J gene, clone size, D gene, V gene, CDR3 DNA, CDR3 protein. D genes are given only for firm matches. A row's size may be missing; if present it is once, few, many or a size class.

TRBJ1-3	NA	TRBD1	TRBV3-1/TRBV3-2	TGTGCCAGCAGCCCACGGGACAGAGGAAACACCATATATTTT	CASSPRDRGNTIYF
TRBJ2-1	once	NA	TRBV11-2	TGTGCCAGCAGCTTAGTTTATGAGGATGAGCAGTTCTTC	CASSLVYEDEQFF
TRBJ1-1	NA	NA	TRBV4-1	TGCGCCAGCAGCCAAGAATTCCGGGCTTTCTTT	CASSQEFRAFF
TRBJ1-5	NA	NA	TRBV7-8	TGTGCCAGCGGGCGGGTTAGCAATCAGCCCCAGCATTTT	CASGRVSNQPQHF
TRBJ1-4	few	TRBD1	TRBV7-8	TGTGCCAGCAGCACACAGGGGTTAGAGAACGAAAAACTGTTTTTT	CASSTQGLENEKLFF
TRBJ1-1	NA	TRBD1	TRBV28	TGTGCCAGCATTATACAGGGGACGGGCACTGAAGCTTTCTTT	CASIIQGTGTEAFF
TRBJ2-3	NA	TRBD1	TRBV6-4	TGTGCCAGCAGTGTTCAGGGGGGCACAGATACGCAGTATTTT	CASSVQGGTDTQYF
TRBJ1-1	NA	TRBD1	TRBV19	TGTGCCAGTACCATACAGGGGGTAAGACGGACTGAAGCTTTCTTT	CASTIQGVRRTEAFF
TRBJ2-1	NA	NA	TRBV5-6	TGTGCCAGCAGCCCGTACACCTACAATGAGCAGTTCTTC	CASSPYTYNEQFF
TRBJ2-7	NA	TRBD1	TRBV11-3	TGTGCCAGCAGCCAGGGGGACAGGGGGAACGAGCAGTACTTC	CASSQGDRGNEQYF
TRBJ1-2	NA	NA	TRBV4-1	TGCGCCAGCAGCCAAGATTCCCGGGAGCTCTCCCTTGGGTATGGCTACACCTTC	CASSQDSRELSLGYGYTF
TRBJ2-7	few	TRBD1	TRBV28	TGTGCCAGCAGCGGACAGGGAACCTACGAGCAGTACTTC	CASSGQGTYEQYF
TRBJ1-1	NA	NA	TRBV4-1	TGCGCCAGCAGCCAAGATCGGCAGGCGGGGGGGGACACTGAAGCTTTCTTT	CASSQDRQAGGDTEAFF
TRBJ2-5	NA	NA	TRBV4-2	TGTGCCAGCAGCCAAGAATACTGGGGGCGCCAAGAGACCCAGTACTTC	CASSQEYWGRQETQYF
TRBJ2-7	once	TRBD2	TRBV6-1	TGTGCCAGCAGTGACAGCGGGAGGGCCAGGTACGAGCAGTACTTC	CASSDSGRARYEQYF
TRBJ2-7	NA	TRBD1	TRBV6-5	TGTGCCAGCAGTTACCGGACAGGGGGCCGGAGGGAGCAGTACTTC	CASSYRTGGRREQYF
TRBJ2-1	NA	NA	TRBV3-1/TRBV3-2	TGTGCCAGCAGCCGGGGAGCAGCAAACAATGAGCAGTTCTTC	CASSRGAANNEQFF
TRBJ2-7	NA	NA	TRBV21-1	TGTGCCAGCAGTTTGAATACAGGGGTCGCCTACGAGCAGTACTTC	CASSLNTGVAYEQYF
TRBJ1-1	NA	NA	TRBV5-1	TGCGCCAGCAGCGGCGGGTCCTTGGACACTGAAGCTTTCTTT	CASSGGSLDTEAFF
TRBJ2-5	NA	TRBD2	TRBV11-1	TGTGCCAGCGCGGGACTAGCGGGGGGGCTGGGGGAGACCCAGTACTTC	CASAGLAGGLGETQYF
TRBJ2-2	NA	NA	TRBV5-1	TGCGCCAGCAGCTTGGTCGGCGGGGAGCTGTTTTTT	CASSLVGGELFF
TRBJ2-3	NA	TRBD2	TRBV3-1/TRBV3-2	TGTGCCAGCACCCCGACTAGCGGCAGCACAGATACGCAGTATTTT	CASTPTSGSTDTQYF
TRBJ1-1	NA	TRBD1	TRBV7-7	TGTGCTAGCAGCCCCCCGGGACAGGGGAACACTGAAGCTTTCTTT	CASSPPGQGNTEAFF
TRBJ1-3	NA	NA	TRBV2	TGTGCCAGCAGTGGGGTCAGGGGTCAGAAAAACACCATATATTTT	CASSGVRGQKNTIYF
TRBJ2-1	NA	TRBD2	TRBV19	TGTGCCAGCGGAAACGGACTAGCGGATTACAATGAGCAGTTCTTC	CASGNGLADYNEQFF
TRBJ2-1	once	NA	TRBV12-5	TGTGCTAGTGGTTCCCAGGGGCATGAGCAGTTCTTC	CASGSQGHEQFF
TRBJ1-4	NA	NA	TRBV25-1	TGTGCCAGCACCGACTTCCCCGGGCAGGGGTATGAAAAACTGTTTTTT	CASTDFPGQGYEKLFF
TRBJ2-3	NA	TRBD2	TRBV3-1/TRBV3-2	TGTGCCAGCAGCCTCCTGGGACTAGCGGGGGGAGATACGCAGTATTTT	CASSLLGLAGGDTQYF
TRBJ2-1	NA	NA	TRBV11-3	TGTGCCAGCAGCTTACCATGCTCCTTAGGGGTTCTCCGAGGCATTGGGGAGCAGTTCTTC	CASSLPCSLGVLRGIGEQFF
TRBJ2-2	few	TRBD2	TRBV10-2	TGCGCCAGCAGGGGAGGGACGGACACCGGGGAGCTGTTTTTT	CASRGGTDTGELFF
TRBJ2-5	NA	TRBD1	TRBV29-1	TGCAGCGTTGAGGACAGGGGGCAAGAGACCCAGTACTTC	CSVEDRGQETQYF
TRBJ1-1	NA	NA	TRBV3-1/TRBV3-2	TGTGCCAGCAGCCAAGCCGAGGGTCCGAGGGCTTTCTTT	CASSQAEGPRAFF
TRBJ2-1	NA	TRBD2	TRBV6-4	TGTGCCAGCAGTGACTCCGCGGGAGGGCCGGATGAGCAGTTCTTC	CASSDSAGGPDEQFF